The clone carrying this T cell receptor (beta chain) was seen more than once but under ten times. The antigen is unknown. Expressed TCRB transcripts were sequenced because the isolated RNA had all been reverse transcribed beforehand. The method was immunoSEQ multiplex PCR; TCRdb's version includes in-frame clones alone and lacks a portion of them. Among almost 350,000 clones listed, approximately 10% were seen once. CD4+ naive, central memory, regulatory and stem cell-like memory cells were sorted via CD45RO/CCR7/CD25/CD127/CD95/CD27. CDR3 size: 13 residues. The ends were cut back, 2 bases at V and 5 bases at J, with 9 bases in the middle. CDR1 is PRHDT, CDR2 FYEKMQ, per germline (reference sequence). The data are from a study of beta chain features in type 1 diabetes. General study findings and limits: Shorter TCRB CDR3s, moderately but significantly so, were found in Type 1 diabetes patients in all four CD4+ subsets.

The chain is built from TRBV13 and TRBJ1-1; no clear D gene. Sequenced material: central memory CD4+ T cells from blood. The clonotype originates from a man aged 25-45 years with type 1 diabetes. As DNA, the CDR3 is TGTGCCAGCAGCTTACTGGGAGGAACTGAAGCTTTCTTT. It is translated as CASSLLGGTEAFF.